These 22 T cell receptor beta chains were sequenced from one sample in a study of blood T cell repertoires in COVID-19. The assay was immunoSEQ multiplex PCR, and TCRdb's table has in-frame clones only and misses some. Of about 220,000 clones listed, 84% are singletons. The specimen was peripheral blood. Every receptor here comes from a man in his forties who had recovered from COVID-19.

The chain joins TRBV2 to TRBJ2-6, with D possibly TRBD1 on 6 matching bases. Between the trimmed V and J ends, which lost 6 bases and 0 bases, there was a span of 18 bases. CDR1 and CDR2 from the germline V gene are SNHLY and FYNNEI. The length of the CDR3 is 18 residues. The chain's CDR3 is CASRTRGFSHSGANVLTF. The CDR3, as DNA: TGTGCCAGCAGGACCAGGGGTTTCAGCCACTCTGGGGCCAACGTCCTGACTTTC.

This chain connects TRBV6-2 or TRBV6-3 to TRBJ2-1, with a tentative D call TRBD2 (5 bases). The V and J ends lost 3 bases and 6 bases respectively, with 9 bases between them. CDR1 MNHEY and CDR2 SVGEGT come from the germline V gene. The CDR3 is 13 amino acids. The CDR3 here is CASSYAGSNEQFF. DNA of the CDR3: TGTGCCAGCAGTTATGCGGGTTCCAATGAGCAGTTCTTC.

The CDR3 DNA reads TGCGCCAGCAGCTTGGCAGGGATGTACAATGAGCAGTTCTTC. Amino acid sequence: CASSLAGMYNEQFF. The rearrangement uses TRBV5-1 and TRBJ2-1; perhaps TRBD1 as D (5 bases). From germline, CDR1 is SGHRS and CDR2 YFSETQ. With 0 bases removed from V and 4 bases from J, the gap between germline ends came to 8 bases. CDR3 size: 14 residues.

The table lists this clone with a few counts. V usage is TRBV2 and J usage is TRBJ1-5, with 7 nucleotides matching TRBD1. Germline lookup yields CDR1 SNHLY and CDR2 FYNNEI. This CDR3 region has 17 residues. The J segment lost 0 bases and the V segment lost 6 bases, leaving 11 bases of the junction unmatched. The CDR3 DNA reads TGTGCCAGCAGAAGAACAGGGGATCCCTATAGCAATCAGCCCCAGCATTTT. This codes for CASRRTGDPYSNQPQHF.

This clone was detected a few times. V gene TRBV5-4 combines with J gene TRBJ1-3; a possible D gene is TRBD1 (5 bases). The CDR3 spans 16 residues. Germline CDR1 SGHNT, CDR2 YYREEE (reference sequence). Trimming removed 0 bases from V and 1 base from J, with 11 bases in between. The DNA for the CDR3 is TGTGCCAGCAGCTTGGAGGGGCGATTTTCTGGAAACACCATATATTTT. Translation: CASSLEGRFSGNTIYF.

Note on this clone: An end of the junction differs from the germline gene, which may be a read error. This chain joins TRBV15 and TRBJ2-5, with unresolved D. There are 12 residues in the CDR3. Germline CDR1 is LNHNV and CDR2 is YYDKDF (reference sequence). The DNA for the CDR3 is TGTGCCACCAGCAGAGTAGGAGAGGCCCAGTACTTC. Residues: CATSRVGEAQYF.

The chain carries TRBV18 and TRBJ1-1, with a weak D call TRBD1 (5 bases). The germline gives CDR1 KGHSH, CDR2 LQKENI. Trimming removed 4 bases from V and 0 bases from J, with 12 bases in between. The CDR3 runs to 15 residues. The CDR3 protein is CASSRDPTVNTEAFF. The CDR3 bases are TGTGCCAGCTCACGCGACCCGACAGTGAACACTGAAGCTTTCTTT.

J is TRBJ2-3 and V is TRBV9, with D possibly being TRBD2 (5 bases). Germline loops: CDR1 SGDLS, CDR2 YYNGEE. The V and J ends lost 1 base and 2 bases respectively, with 8 bases between them. The CDR3 contains 14 residues. This chain's CDR3 is CASSVLRDTDTQYF. CDR3 sequence (DNA): TGTGCCAGCAGCGTATTACGGGACACAGATACGCAGTATTTT.

J is TRBJ2-7 and V is TRBV5-1, with D perhaps matching TRBD1 (7 bases). CDR1 is SGHRS and CDR2 is YFSETQ in the germline V gene. The CDR3 runs 15 residues. Trimming cost V 0 bases and J 5 bases, with 15 bases left between them. The CDR3 loop is CASSLAGIRGDEQYF. In DNA, the CDR3 is TGCGCCAGCAGCTTGGCCGGAATCAGGGGGGACGAGCAGTACTTC.

Only a few counts were recorded for this clone. This chain connects TRBV7-9 to TRBJ1-6, with D unresolved. Deletions cut 2 bases from V and 8 bases from J, with 10 bases between. The CDR3 is made up of 14 amino acids. The germline V gene has CDR1 SEHNR and CDR2 FQNEAQ (reference sequence). The CDR3, as DNA: TGTGCCAGCAGCTTAAGCGGTGGGGATTCACCCCTCCACTTT. It codes for CASSLSGGDSPLHF.

The genes are TRBV5-1 and TRBJ2-1; 15 bases fit TRBD2. Germline CDR1 and CDR2: SGHRS and YFSETQ. V lost 1 base and J lost 6; bases outside the gene matches: 8. The CDR3 is 18 residues long. The CDR3, as DNA: TGCGCCAGCAGCTTGCGGACTAGCGGGAGGGCCTTGGGCAATGAGCAGTTCTTC. It encodes CASSLRTSGRALGNEQFF.

The chain combines TRBV7-2 with TRBJ2-7; 8 positions agree with TRBD1. V was clipped by 0 bases and J by 7 bases; unmatched bases: 8. Germline CDR1 is SGHTA and CDR2 is FQGNSA. The CDR3 extends over 15 amino acids. The CDR3 sequence is CASSLALDRAWEQYF. Here the CDR3 DNA reads TGTGCCAGCAGCTTAGCACTGGACAGGGCGTGGGAGCAGTACTTC.

This clone turned up a few times. This chain connects TRBV7-9 to TRBJ1-1; D gene uncertain. The length of the CDR3 is 12 residues. Looked up from germline, CDR1 is SEHNR and CDR2 is FQNEAQ (reference sequence). V shed 3 bases and J shed 7 bases, with 9 bases lying between them. CDR3: CASSLRGVEAFF. The CDR3 coding sequence is TGTGCCAGCAGCTTGCGCGGGGTTGAAGCTTTCTTT.

This chain uses TRBV30 with TRBJ1-4; possibly TRBD1 for D (5 bases). In germline, CDR1 is GTSNPN, CDR2 SVGIG (reference sequence). CDR3 length: 15 amino acids. The V gene lost 3 bases and the J gene lost 7 bases, with 18 bases spanning the gap. The CDR3 bases are TGTGCCTGGAGCCCGGGGGTCTCTTCGTCTGAAAAACTGTTTTTT. Its protein product is CAWSPGVSSSEKLFF.

The chain has TRBV10-3 and TRBJ1-4; D is possibly TRBD1 (6 bases). This CDR3 region has 14 residues. Trimming took 6 bases from V and 7 from J, leaving 15 bases between them. CDR1 and CDR2 (germline): ENHRY, SYGVKD. CDR3: CAISPQGRGEKLFF. DNA of the CDR3: TGTGCCATCAGCCCACAGGGACGAGGTGAAAAACTGTTTTTT.

The chain combines TRBV27 with TRBJ2-5; the match to TRBD1 covers 10 bases. V shed 5 bases and J 5 bases; nucleotides not matched to a gene: 8. The V gene's germline CDR1 is MNHEY and CDR2 SMNVEV (reference sequence). This CDR3 region has 15 residues. The CDR3 DNA reads TGTGCCAGCAGTGCCGGGACAGGGGTGTGGGAGACCCAGTACTTC. Translating gives CASSAGTGVWETQYF.

The chain employs TRBV2 and TRBJ2-3; the match to TRBD2 covers 9 bases. Trimming took 4 bases from V and 1 from J; bases not matched to a gene: 3. The CDR3 length is 15 residues. Germline lookup yields CDR1 SNHLY and CDR2 FYNNEI. The CDR3 protein is CASSGTSGRTDTQYF. In DNA, the CDR3 is TGTGCCAGCAGTGGTACTAGCGGGCGCACAGATACGCAGTATTTT.

The chain employs TRBV11-2 and TRBJ2-7; no firm D call. V was shortened by 1 base and J by 0 bases, with 4 bases between the two germline ends. The V gene's germline CDR1 is SGHAT and CDR2 FQNNGV. The CDR3 is made up of 13 amino acids. The CDR3 coding sequence is TGTGCCAGCAGCTTAGGGAGCTCCTACGAGCAGTACTTC. Its protein is CASSLGSSYEQYF.

The CDR3 is CASSRGTDNEQFF. Written as DNA, the CDR3 is TGTGCCAGTAGCCGTGGGACAGACAATGAGCAGTTCTTC. V gene TRBV19 combines with J gene TRBJ2-1; 7 bases line up with TRBD1. Germline V gene lookup returns CDR1 LNHDA and CDR2 SQIVND (reference sequence). The V gene end was trimmed by 6 bases and the J gene end by 5 bases; junction bases not matched to a gene: 4. This CDR3 contains 13 residues.

V is TRBV12-3 or TRBV12-4 and J is TRBJ1-1; D may be TRBD1 (5 bases). V lost 2 bases and J lost 10, with 14 bases in between. This CDR3 has 13 amino acids. The CDR3: CASSLRLVGGAFF. The CDR3 DNA follows: TGTGCCAGCAGTTTACGGTTGGTGGGGGGAGCTTTCTTT.

This rearrangement joins TRBV30 to TRBJ2-2, with a tentative D call TRBD2 (6 bases). Trimming removed 5 bases at V and 7 bases at J, with 17 bases between. The CDR3 totals 14 residues. Germline CDR1 and CDR2: GTSNPN and SVGIG (reference sequence). This CDR3 is CAWGEASGVGELFF. The CDR3 DNA sequence: TGTGCCTGGGGCGAAGCCTCGGGAGTCGGGGAGCTGTTTTTT. The full variable domain, with the rest looked up from reference TRBV30 and TRBJ2-2, is SQTIHQWPATLVQPVGSPLSLECTVEGTSNPNLYWYRQAAGRGLQLLFYSVGIGQISSEVPQNLSASRPQDRQFILSSKKLLLSDSGFYLCAWGEASGVGELFFGEGSRLTVL.

The chain recombines TRBV7-9 with TRBJ2-7; D is perhaps TRBD2 (5 bases). The CDR3 has 15 residues. Trimming removed 1 base at V and 0 bases at J, with 10 bases between. Germline CDR1 and CDR2: SEHNR and FQNEAQ (reference sequence). The CDR3 region has the DNA TGTGCCAGCAGCTTAGTAGCCCGGGACTCCTACGAGCAGTACTTC. Encoded protein: CASSLVARDSYEQYF.